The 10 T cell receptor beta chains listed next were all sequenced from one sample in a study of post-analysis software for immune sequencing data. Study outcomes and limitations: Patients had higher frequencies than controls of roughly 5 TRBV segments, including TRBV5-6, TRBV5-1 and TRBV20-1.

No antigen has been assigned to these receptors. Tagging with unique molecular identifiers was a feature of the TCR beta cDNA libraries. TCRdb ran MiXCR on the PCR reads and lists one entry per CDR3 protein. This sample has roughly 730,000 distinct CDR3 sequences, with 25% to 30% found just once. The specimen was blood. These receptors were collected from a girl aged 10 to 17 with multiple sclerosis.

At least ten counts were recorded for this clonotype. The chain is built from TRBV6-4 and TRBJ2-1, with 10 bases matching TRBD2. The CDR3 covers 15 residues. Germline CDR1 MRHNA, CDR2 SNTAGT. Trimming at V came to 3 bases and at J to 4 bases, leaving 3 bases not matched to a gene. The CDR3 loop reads CASSESGGAYNEQFF. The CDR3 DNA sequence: TGTGCCAGCAGTGAGAGCGGGGGGGCTTACAATGAGCAGTTCTTC.

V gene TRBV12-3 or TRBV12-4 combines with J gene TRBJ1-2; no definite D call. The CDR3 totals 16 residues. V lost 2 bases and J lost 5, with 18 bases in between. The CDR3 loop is CASSLSGPRVRYGYTF. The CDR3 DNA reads TGTGCCAGCAGTTTATCCGGGCCACGCGTTAGGTATGGCTACACCTTC.

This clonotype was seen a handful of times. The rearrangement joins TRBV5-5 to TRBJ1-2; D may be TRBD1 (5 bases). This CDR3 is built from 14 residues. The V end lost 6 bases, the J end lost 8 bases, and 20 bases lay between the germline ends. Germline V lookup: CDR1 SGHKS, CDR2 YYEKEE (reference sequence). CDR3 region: CASKSEGPPGGYTF. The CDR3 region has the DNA TGTGCCAGCAAAAGCGAGGGGCCTCCAGGCGGCTACACCTTC.

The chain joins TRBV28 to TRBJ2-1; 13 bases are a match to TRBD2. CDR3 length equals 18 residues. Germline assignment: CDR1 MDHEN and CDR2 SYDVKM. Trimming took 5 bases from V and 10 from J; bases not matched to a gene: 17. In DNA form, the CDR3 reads TGTGCCAGCAGTGCTACCGGACTAGCGGGAGTGCTAGTTGGCGAGCAGTTCTTC. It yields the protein CASSATGLAGVLVGEQFF.

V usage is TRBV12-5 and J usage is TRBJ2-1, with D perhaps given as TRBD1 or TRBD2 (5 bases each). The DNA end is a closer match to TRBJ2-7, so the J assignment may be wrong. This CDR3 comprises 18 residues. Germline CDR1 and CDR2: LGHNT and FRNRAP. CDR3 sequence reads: CASGLVGSGRYSYNEQYF. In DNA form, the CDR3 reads TGTGCTAGTGGTTTGGTTGGTTCGGGACGCTACTCCTACAATGAGCAGTACTTC.

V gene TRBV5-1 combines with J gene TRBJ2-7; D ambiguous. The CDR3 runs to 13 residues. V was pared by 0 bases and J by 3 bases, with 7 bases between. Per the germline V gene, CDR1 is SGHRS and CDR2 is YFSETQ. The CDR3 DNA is TGCGCCAGCAGCTTGGCGGCTTACTACGAGCAGTACTTC. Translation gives CASSLAAYYEQYF.

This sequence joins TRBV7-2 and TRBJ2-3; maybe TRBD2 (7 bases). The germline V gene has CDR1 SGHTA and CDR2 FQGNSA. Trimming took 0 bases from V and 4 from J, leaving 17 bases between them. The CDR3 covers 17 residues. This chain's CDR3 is CASSLAIGGGLADTQYF. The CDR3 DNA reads TGTGCCAGCAGCTTAGCGATAGGGGGAGGGTTGGCAGATACGCAGTATTTT.

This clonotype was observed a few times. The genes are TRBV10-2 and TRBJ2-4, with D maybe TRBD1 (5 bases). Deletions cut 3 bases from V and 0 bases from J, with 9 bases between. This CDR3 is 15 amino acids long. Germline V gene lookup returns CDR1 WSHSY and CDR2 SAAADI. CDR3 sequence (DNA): TGCGCCAGCAGTGAAAGTAGGGGAGCCAAAAACATTCAGTACTTC. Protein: CASSESRGAKNIQYF.

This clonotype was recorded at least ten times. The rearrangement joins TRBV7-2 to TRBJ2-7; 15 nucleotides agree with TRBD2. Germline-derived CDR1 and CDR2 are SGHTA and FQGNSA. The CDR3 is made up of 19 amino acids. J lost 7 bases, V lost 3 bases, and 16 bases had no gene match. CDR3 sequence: CASSLDAGLAGGFVLEQYF. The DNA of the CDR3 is TGTGCCAGCAGCTTGGATGCCGGACTAGCGGGAGGGTTTGTTTTGGAGCAGTACTTC.

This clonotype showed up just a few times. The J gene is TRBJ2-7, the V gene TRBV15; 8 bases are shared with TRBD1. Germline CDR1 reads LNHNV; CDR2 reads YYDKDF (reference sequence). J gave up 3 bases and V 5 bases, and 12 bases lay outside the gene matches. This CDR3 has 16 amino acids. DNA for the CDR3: TGTGCCACCAGCGGGGCAATGGACAGGGTAGACTACGAGCAGTACTTC. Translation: CATSGAMDRVDYEQYF.